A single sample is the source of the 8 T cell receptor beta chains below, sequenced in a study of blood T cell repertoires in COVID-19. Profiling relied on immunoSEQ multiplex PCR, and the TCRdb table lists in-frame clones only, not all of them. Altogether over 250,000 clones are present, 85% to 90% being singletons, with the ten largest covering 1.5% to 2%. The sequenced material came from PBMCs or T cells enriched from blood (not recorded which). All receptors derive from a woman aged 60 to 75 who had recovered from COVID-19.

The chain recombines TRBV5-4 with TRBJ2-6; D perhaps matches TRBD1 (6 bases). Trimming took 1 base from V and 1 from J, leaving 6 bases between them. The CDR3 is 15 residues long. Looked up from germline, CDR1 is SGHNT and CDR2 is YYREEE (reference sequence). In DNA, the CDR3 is TGTGCCAGCAGCTTGCAGGGGTCTGGGGCCAACGTCCTGACTTTC. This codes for CASSLQGSGANVLTF.

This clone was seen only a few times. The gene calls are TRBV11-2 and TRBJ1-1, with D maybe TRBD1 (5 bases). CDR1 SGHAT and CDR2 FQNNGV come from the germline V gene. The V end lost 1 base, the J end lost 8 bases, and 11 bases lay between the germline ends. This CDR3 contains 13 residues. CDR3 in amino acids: CASSLGGRAEAFF. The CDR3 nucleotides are TGTGCCAGCAGCTTAGGGGGCAGGGCCGAAGCTTTCTTT. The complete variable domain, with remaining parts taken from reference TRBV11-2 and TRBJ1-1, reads EAGVAQSPRYKIIEKRQSVAFWCNPISGHATLYWYQQILGQGPKLLIQFQNNGVVDDSQLPKDRFSAERLKGVDSTLKIQPAKLEDSAVYLCASSLGGRAEAFFGQGTRLTVV.

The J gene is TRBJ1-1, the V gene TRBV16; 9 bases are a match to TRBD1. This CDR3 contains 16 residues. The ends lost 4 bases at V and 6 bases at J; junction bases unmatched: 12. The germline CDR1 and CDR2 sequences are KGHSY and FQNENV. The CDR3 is CASSRPTTGTGPEAFF. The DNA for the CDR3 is TGTGCCAGCAGCCGCCCTACGACCGGGACAGGGCCTGAAGCTTTCTTT. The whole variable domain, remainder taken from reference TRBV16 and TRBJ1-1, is GEEVAQTPKHLVRGEGQKAKLYCAPIKGHSYVFWYQQVLKNEFKFLISFQNENVFDETGMPKERFSAKCLPNSPCSLEIQATKLEDSAVYFCASSRPTTGTGPEAFFGQGTRLTVV.

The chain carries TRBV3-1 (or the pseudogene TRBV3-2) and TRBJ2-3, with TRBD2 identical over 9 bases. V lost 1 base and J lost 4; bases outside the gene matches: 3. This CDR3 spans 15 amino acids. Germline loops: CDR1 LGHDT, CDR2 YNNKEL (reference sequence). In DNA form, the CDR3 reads TGTGCCAGCAGCCAAGGTAGCGGGGGATCAGATACGCAGTATTTT. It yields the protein CASSQGSGGSDTQYF.

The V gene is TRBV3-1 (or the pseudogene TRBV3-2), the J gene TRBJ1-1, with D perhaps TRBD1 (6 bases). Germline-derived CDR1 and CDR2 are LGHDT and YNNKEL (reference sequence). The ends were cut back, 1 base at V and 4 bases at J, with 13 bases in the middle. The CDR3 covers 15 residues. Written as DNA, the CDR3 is TGTGCCAGCAGCCAAGGATCAGGGGCTGGCACTGAAGCTTTCTTT. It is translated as CASSQGSGAGTEAFF.

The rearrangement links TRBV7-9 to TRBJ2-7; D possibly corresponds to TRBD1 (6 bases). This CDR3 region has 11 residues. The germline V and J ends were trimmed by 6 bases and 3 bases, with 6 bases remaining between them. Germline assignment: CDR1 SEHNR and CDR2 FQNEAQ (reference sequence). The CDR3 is CASRDSYEQYF. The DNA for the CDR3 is TGTGCCAGCAGGGACAGCTACGAGCAGTACTTC. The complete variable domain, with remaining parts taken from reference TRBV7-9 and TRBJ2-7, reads DTGVSQNPRHKITKRGQNVTFRCDPISEHNRLYWYRQTLGQGPEFLTYFQNEAQLEKSRLLSDRFSAERPKGSFSTLEIQRTEQGDSAMYLCASRDSYEQYFGPGTRLTVT.

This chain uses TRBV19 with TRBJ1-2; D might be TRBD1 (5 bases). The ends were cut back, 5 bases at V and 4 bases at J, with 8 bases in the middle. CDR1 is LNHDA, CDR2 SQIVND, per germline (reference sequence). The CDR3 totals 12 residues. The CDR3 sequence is CASSPDTYGYTF. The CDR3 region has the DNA TGTGCCAGTAGTCCGGACACCTATGGCTACACCTTC.

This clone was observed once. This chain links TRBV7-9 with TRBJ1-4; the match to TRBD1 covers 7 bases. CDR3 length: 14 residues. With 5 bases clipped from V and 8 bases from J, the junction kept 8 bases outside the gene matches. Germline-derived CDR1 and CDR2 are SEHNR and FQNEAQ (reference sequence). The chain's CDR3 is CASSIRQGGEKLFF. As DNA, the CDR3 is TGTGCCAGCAGCATTCGACAGGGTGGGGAAAAACTGTTTTTT. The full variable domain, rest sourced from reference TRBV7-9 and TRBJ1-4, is DTGVSQNPRHKITKRGQNVTFRCDPISEHNRLYWYRQTLGQGPEFLTYFQNEAQLEKSRLLSDRFSAERPKGSFSTLEIQRTEQGDSAMYLCASSIRQGGEKLFFGSGTQLSVL.